This T cell receptor (beta chain) appears in the sequencing data of a study of T cell responses to AZD1222 COVID-19 vaccine. The method was immunoSEQ multiplex PCR; TCRdb's version includes in-frame clones alone and lacks a portion of them. This table holds around 54,000 clones, 86% found once. Only one count was recorded for this clone. Germline CDR1 SGDLS, CDR2 YYNGEE. The CDR3 extends over 16 amino acids. Trimming stripped 4 bases from V and 1 base from J, with 17 bases between. Sequenced material: peripheral blood, taken 28 days after the second AZD1222 dose. The chain carries TRBV9 and TRBJ1-1, with a possible D match to TRBD1 (6 bases). This sequence originates from an adult who received the AZD1222 COVID-19 vaccine. The CDR3 is CASSPQYRVENTEAFF. The CDR3 coding sequence is TGTGCCAGCAGCCCCCAGTACAGGGTAGAGAACACTGAAGCTTTCTTT.